The rows below give T cell receptor beta chains drawn from one sample of a study of beta chain features in type 1 diabetes. Sequenced by immunoSEQ multiplex PCR; TCRdb stores in-frame clones only, minus some. The sample includes around 200,000 clones, 10% to 15% of them seen just once. Material for sequencing was central memory CD4+ T cells from blood. Receptor source: a woman younger than 35 in good health. Each CDR3 is given with its conserved first and last residue. A D gene is named only where the DNA matches it firmly. A clone size is listed for some rows: how often the clone was seen (once, few, many), or a class if it is expanded.

>few|TRBV18|TRBD1|TRBJ2-7
TGTGCCAGCTCACCCGGGACAGGGGGAATGTACGAGCAGTACTTC
CASSPGTGGMYEQYF
>-|TRBV19|TRBD1|TRBJ2-2
TGTGCCAGTAGACCCCGGACAGGGGCAACCGGGGAGCTGTTTTTT
CASRPRTGATGELFF
>-|TRBV4-2|TRBD2|TRBJ2-1
TGTGCCAGCAGCCAAGATACTAGCGGGATTTACAATGAGCAGTTCTTC
CASSQDTSGIYNEQFF
>few|TRBV14|-|TRBJ1-2
TGTGCCAGCAGCCATAACGTGGGAGGGTATGGCTACACCTTC
CASSHNVGGYGYTF
>-|TRBV5-1|-|TRBJ2-5
TGCGCCAGCAGCTTTGACGGGTCGGCTAGTGAGACCCAGTACTTC
CASSFDGSASETQYF
>-|TRBV29-1|TRBD1|TRBJ2-2
TGCAGCGTTGGGGACAGGGGGGACACCGGGGAGCTGTTTTTT
CSVGDRGDTGELFF
>few|TRBV6-5|TRBD1|TRBJ2-5
TGTGCCAGCAGTCGCGACAGGGGCGGTGAGACCCAGTACTTC
CASSRDRGGETQYF
>-|TRBV9|-|TRBJ2-1
TGTGCCAGCAGCGCCCTAACAGGGTCAGGTGAGCAGTTCTTC
CASSALTGSGEQFF
>-|TRBV5-4|TRBD2|TRBJ2-5
TGTGCCAGCAGCCCGGGACTAGCGGTGGAGACCCAGTACTTC
CASSPGLAVETQYF
>few|TRBV7-2|TRBD2|TRBJ2-5
TGTGCCAGCAGCTTTAGCGGGAGACCCGAGACCCAGTACTTC
CASSFSGRPETQYF
>few|TRBV27|TRBD2|TRBJ2-5
TGTGCCAGCAGTCCCACTTCAACCGGGACTAGCGGGAGACAAGAGACCCAGTACTTC
CASSPTSTGTSGRQETQYF
>few|TRBV6-5|-|TRBJ2-2
TGTGCCAGCAGCCGCCGGAGAAACACCGGGGAGCTGTTTTTT
CASSRRRNTGELFF
>-|TRBV5-4|-|TRBJ2-5
TGTGCCAGCAGCTGGGTAGCGGAAGAGACCCAGTACTTC
CASSWVAEETQYF
>few|TRBV10-3|-|TRBJ1-2
TGTGCCATCAGGAACAGGGAGATGAGCTACACCTTC
CAIRNREMSYTF
>few|TRBV28|TRBD1|TRBJ1-4
TGTGCCAGCAGTTTACCGGACAGGGCTGAAAAACTGTTTTTT
CASSLPDRAEKLFF
>few|TRBV6-5|TRBD1|TRBJ2-7
TGTGCCAGCAGACTGACAGGGGGTATCTACGAGCAGTACTTC
CASRLTGGIYEQYF
>-|TRBV30|-|TRBJ1-2
TGTGCCTGGAGTACTGGGGGGGTACGGAGGGGATATGGCTACACCTTC
CAWSTGGVRRGYGYTF
>many|TRBV2|TRBD1|TRBJ1-5
TGTGCCAGCAGTGAAGGTGGCAGGGGGCGCGAACAGCCCCAGCATTTT
CASSEGGRGREQPQHF
>few|TRBV9|TRBD2|TRBJ2-1
TGTGCCAGCAGCAAACTAGCGGGTAACAATGAGCAGTTCTTC
CASSKLAGNNEQFF
>-|TRBV7-2|-|TRBJ2-7
TGTGCCAGCAGCCAGCGTGGGGCCTTGGGCGAGCAGTACTTC
CASSQRGALGEQYF
>few|TRBV27|TRBD2|TRBJ2-1
TGTGCCAGCAGTTCACAGTACGCCGGACTAGCGGGAGATCGGGCCTACAATGAGCAGTTCTTC
CASSSQYAGLAGDRAYNEQFF
>few|TRBV7-3|-|TRBJ2-3
TGTGCCAGCAGCCGATCCCCCGGGACTAGCACAGATACGCAGTATTTT
CASSRSPGTSTDTQYF
>few|TRBV7-3|-|TRBJ2-1
TGTGCCAGCAGCTTAAAGACTAGTAGGTACAATGAGCAGTTCTTC
CASSLKTSRYNEQFF
>-|TRBV28|-|TRBJ2-3
TGTACCGTAGCGGCGGCCGGATATACGCAGTATTTT
CTVAAAGYTQYF
>few|TRBV28|TRBD2|TRBJ2-7
TGTGCCAGCAGACCCGGGACTAGCGGGAGATACGAGCAGTACTTC
CASRPGTSGRYEQYF
>-|TRBV5-1|TRBD2|TRBJ2-1
TGCGCCAGCAGCTTAGGACTAGCGGGGAATGAGCAGTTCTTC
CASSLGLAGNEQFF
>few|TRBV7-8|TRBD2|TRBJ2-7
TGTGCCAGCAGCTTAGTCGGCGGGAGTAACGAGCAGTACTTC
CASSLVGGSNEQYF
>-|TRBV29-1|-|TRBJ1-1
TGCAGCGTTCTGAGTTTTTTCAACACTGAAGCTTTCTTT
CSVLSFFNTEAFF
>-|TRBV7-8|TRBD1|TRBJ1-5
TGTGCCAGCAGCGTACGGGACAGGGGATATAGCAATCAGCCCCAGCATTTT
CASSVRDRGYSNQPQHF
>-|TRBV30|-|TRBJ2-7
TGTGCCTGGAACCAGGGGCTCTACGAGCAGTACTTC
CAWNQGLYEQYF
>few|TRBV9|-|TRBJ1-1
TGTGCCAGCAGCTTAGTGCGGGGACCGCCTTCCCACCGGGGCTTT
CASSLVRGPPSHRGF
>-|TRBV11-1|TRBD2|TRBJ2-5
TGTGCCAGCAGCCGTAGCGGGTCGGAGACCCAGTACTTC
CASSRSGSETQYF
>-|TRBV5-1|-|TRBJ1-6
TGCGCCAGCAGCTTGGAGGCAGGGAACAATTCACCCCTCCACTTT
CASSLEAGNNSPLHF
>-|TRBV30|TRBD2|TRBJ2-1
TGTGCCTGGAGACTAGCGGGAGGGAAAGAGCAGTTCTTC
CAWRLAGGKEQFF
>-|TRBV27|-|TRBJ2-2
TGTGCCAGCAGTTCCCCTCTCGGGGAGCTGTTTTTT
CASSSPLGELFF
>-|TRBV30|TRBD1|TRBJ1-2
TGTGCCTGGAGTGCCGCCGGGACAGGGTTTGGCTACACCTTC
CAWSAAGTGFGYTF
>-|TRBV19|TRBD1|TRBJ2-5
TGTGCCAGTAGTATGACAGGGTCCGAGACCCAGTACTTC
CASSMTGSETQYF
>-|TRBV27|TRBD1|TRBJ1-5
TGTGCCAGCAGGGACAGGGCGGATCAGCCCCAGCATTTT
CASRDRADQPQHF
>few|TRBV18|TRBD1|TRBJ1-5
TGTGCCAGCTCACCCCAGGGGACAGATCAGCCCCAGCATTTT
CASSPQGTDQPQHF
>few|TRBV28|TRBD2|TRBJ2-3
TGTGCCAGCAGTCTAGCGGGAAGGTCAGATACGCAGTATTTT
CASSLAGRSDTQYF
>few|TRBV23-1|TRBD1|TRBJ1-4
TGCGCCAGCAGTCAAACCGGGACAGGGTGCGAAAAACTGTTTTTT
CASSQTGTGCEKLFF
>once|TRBV5-1|-|TRBJ2-7
TGCGCCAGCAGCTTGGGGGTTCGGGACGAGCAGTACTTC
CASSLGVRDEQYF
>few|TRBV27|TRBD2|TRBJ2-1
TGTGCCAGCAGTTCTAGTAGCGGGATCTACAATGAGCAGTTCTTC
CASSSSSGIYNEQFF
>-|TRBV4-2|TRBD1|TRBJ2-5
TGTGCCAGCAGCCCACCTGGGACAGTTCAAGAGACCCAGTACTTC
CASSPPGTVQETQYF
>-|TRBV5-8|TRBD2|TRBJ2-5
TGTGCCAGCAGCCCGGGACTAGCGGGAGTTGGGGAGACCCAGTACTTC
CASSPGLAGVGETQYF
>-|TRBV15|TRBD2|TRBJ2-5
TGTGCCACCAGCAGAGATTACCTAGCGGGCCAAGAGACCCAGTACTTC
CATSRDYLAGQETQYF
>few|TRBV15|TRBD2|TRBJ2-7
TGTGCCACCAGCAAAGCCCCGGGACTAGCGGGATCTTACGAGCAGTACTTC
CATSKAPGLAGSYEQYF
>few|TRBV27|-|TRBJ1-2
TGTGCCAGCAGTCCCCCCACAGGCTTC
CASSPPTGF
>-|TRBV30|-|TRBJ1-5
TGTGCCTGGAGTGTAATCGGGGGGGGGAGGCAGCCCCAGCATTTT
CAWSVIGGGRQPQHF
>-|TRBV30|TRBD2|TRBJ2-4
TGTGCCGTCGGACTGGGGGGGGGAAACATTCAGTACTTC
CAVGLGGGNIQYF
>few|TRBV30|-|TRBJ1-5
TGTGCCTGGAGTGTGACAGATAGCAATCAGCCCCAGCATTTT
CAWSVTDSNQPQHF